This passage covers 6 T cell receptor beta chains from one sample sequenced in a study of blood T cells in healthy people across ages. A second PCR of about 7 to 12 cycles used a sample-barcoded 5' primer and a J-beta primer mix. TCRdb redid the calling of the 5' RACE reads with MiXCR, one entry per CDR3 protein. The data show roughly 650,000 distinct CDR3 sequences, 32% seen once. Sequencing input: blood. These receptors were obtained from a woman of 80 years or more in good health.

This clonotype was observed a handful of times. The chain has TRBV7-6 and TRBJ2-4, with 7 bases matching TRBD2. Germline V gene data show CDR1 as SGHVS and CDR2 as FNYEAQ. V trimming: 2 bases; J trimming: 6 bases; junction bases outside the gene matches: 4. CDR3 length: 14 amino acids. In DNA form, the CDR3 reads TGTGCCAGCAGCTTAAGCAGGGAGGGAAACATTCAGTACTTC. Translation gives CASSLSREGNIQYF.

The chain carries TRBV20-1 and TRBJ1-5; D is possibly TRBD1 (5 bases). Germline assignment: CDR1 DFQATT and CDR2 SNEGSKA (reference sequence). The V end lost 0 bases, the J end lost 6 bases, and 12 bases lay between the germline ends. The CDR3 sequence is 14 residues long. The CDR3 sequence is CSARDRAGVQPQHF. The CDR3 bases are TGCAGTGCTAGAGATCGTGCGGGGGTTCAGCCCCAGCATTTT.

There are many counts of this clonotype. The V and J genes are TRBV20-1 and TRBJ2-1, with D possibly matching TRBD2 (5 bases). The germline gives CDR1 DFQATT, CDR2 SNEGSKA (reference sequence). This CDR3 is built from 14 residues. Trimming left V 6 bases short and J 8 bases short, with 20 bases between. As DNA, the CDR3 is TGCAGTGCGGCCGCGGGCGTGGGCCGGGATGAGCAGTTCTTC. It translates to CSAAAGVGRDEQFF.

Many counts were recorded for this clonotype. V is TRBV15 and J is TRBJ2-6; 10 nucleotides line up with TRBD1. The J segment lost 0 bases and the V segment lost 4 bases, leaving 3 bases of the junction unmatched. This CDR3 has 17 residues. Germline-derived CDR1 and CDR2 are LNHNV and YYDKDF (reference sequence). CDR3 residues: CATSTRDRGSGANVLTF. CDR3 in DNA: TGTGCCACCAGCACCCGGGACAGGGGCTCTGGGGCCAACGTCCTGACTTTC. The entire variable domain, with the rest obtained from reference TRBV15 and TRBJ2-6, is as follows: DAMVIQNPRYQVTQFGKPVTLSCSQTLNHNVMYWYQQKSSQAPKLLFHYYDKDFNNEADTPDNFQSRRPNTSFCFLDIRSPGLGDTAMYLCATSTRDRGSGANVLTFGAGSRLTVL.

This clonotype showed up many times. DNA of the CDR3: TGTGCCAGCAGTGAACTAGCGGGGGGGCGCGAGCAGTACTTC. It encodes CASSELAGGREQYF. The genes are TRBV28 and TRBJ2-7; 13 bases match TRBD2. V shed 5 bases and J 6 bases; nucleotides not matched to a gene: 4. Germline loops: CDR1 MDHEN, CDR2 SYDVKM. The CDR3 runs 14 residues.

This clonotype was seen a few times. V and J are TRBV27 and TRBJ2-5; D gene ambiguous. CDR1 and CDR2 (germline): MNHEY, SMNVEV (reference sequence). V was shortened by 5 bases and J by 1 base, with 8 bases between the two germline ends. This CDR3 has 13 residues. CDR3 sequence (DNA): TGTGCCAGCAGTCAATGGGCCCAAGAGACCCAGTACTTC. It translates to CASSQWAQETQYF.